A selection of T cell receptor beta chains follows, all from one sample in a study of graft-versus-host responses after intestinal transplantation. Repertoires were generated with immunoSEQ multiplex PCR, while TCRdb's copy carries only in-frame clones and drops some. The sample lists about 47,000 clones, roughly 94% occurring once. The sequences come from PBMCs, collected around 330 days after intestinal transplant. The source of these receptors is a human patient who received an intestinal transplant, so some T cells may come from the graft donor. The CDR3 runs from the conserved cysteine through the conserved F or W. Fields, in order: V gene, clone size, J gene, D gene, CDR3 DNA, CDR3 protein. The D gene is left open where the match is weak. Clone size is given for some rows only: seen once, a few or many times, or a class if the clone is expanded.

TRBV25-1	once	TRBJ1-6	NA	TGTGCCAGCAGTGCGGCGACAGGACATAATTCACCCCTCCACTTT	CASSAATGHNSPLHF
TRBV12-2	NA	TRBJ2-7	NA	TGTGCAAGTCGCTTAGCGCGGTCCCGAAGCTCCTACGAGCAGTACTTC	CASRLARSRSSYEQYF
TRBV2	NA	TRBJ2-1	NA	TGTGCCAGCAGTTCGGGCGAGAGCTCCTACAATGAGCAGTTCTTC	CASSSGESSYNEQFF
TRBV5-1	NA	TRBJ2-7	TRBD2	TGCGCCAGCAGCTTGGCTAGCGGGAGGTACGAGCAGTACTTC	CASSLASGRYEQYF
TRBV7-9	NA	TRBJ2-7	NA	TGTGCCAGCAGCTACACAGACGGGTCCTACGAGCAGTACTTC	CASSYTDGSYEQYF
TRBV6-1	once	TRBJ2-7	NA	TGTGCCAGCAGTGAAGGGACTTTTCCCTACGAGCAGTACTTC	CASSEGTFPYEQYF
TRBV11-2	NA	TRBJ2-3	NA	TGTGCCAGCAGCTTAGAGGGGAGGCAGGGGGATACGCAGTATTTT	CASSLEGRQGDTQYF
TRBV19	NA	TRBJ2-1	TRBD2	TGTGCCAGTAGTAAGGCGGGGGGAACTTACAATGAGCAGTTCTTC	CASSKAGGTYNEQFF
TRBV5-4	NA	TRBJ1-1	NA	TGTGCCAGCAGCTTGGGACACCAGAACACTGAAGCTTTCTTT	CASSLGHQNTEAFF
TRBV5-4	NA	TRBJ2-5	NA	TGTGCCAGCAGCTCAGTAGACAGGCCAGAGACCCAGTACTTC	CASSSVDRPETQYF
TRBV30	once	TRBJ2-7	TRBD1	TGTGCCTGGAGTTGGGACAGGGTGTACGAGCAGTACTTC	CAWSWDRVYEQYF
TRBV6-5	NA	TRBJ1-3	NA	TGTGCCAGCAGTTACTCGACGGAGGGGGACACCATATATTTT	CASSYSTEGDTIYF
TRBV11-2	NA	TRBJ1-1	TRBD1	TGTGCCAGCAGCTTGGGAGGGGGCCCGATGAACACTGAAGCTTTCTTT	CASSLGGGPMNTEAFF
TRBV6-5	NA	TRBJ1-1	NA	TGTGCCAGCAGTCTCCGGAGTTGGGGCACTGAAGCTTTCTTT	CASSLRSWGTEAFF
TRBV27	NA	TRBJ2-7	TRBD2	TGTGCCAGCAGTTTATTCGGGGGGGAGGGCTACGAGCAGTACTTC	CASSLFGGEGYEQYF
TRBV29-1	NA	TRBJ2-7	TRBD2	TGCAGCGACAGCGGGAGAAAAGGCGAGCAGTACTTC	CSDSGRKGEQYF
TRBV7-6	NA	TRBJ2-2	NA	TGTGCCACAAAGGGGCAGTCGAACACCGGGGAGCTGTTTTTT	CATKGQSNTGELFF
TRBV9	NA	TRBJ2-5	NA	TGTGCCAGCAGCGCCGGACAGAACCAAGAGACCCAGTACTTC	CASSAGQNQETQYF
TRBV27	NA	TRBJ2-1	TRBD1	TGTGCCAGCGGCCGGGACAGGGCAACCTTTTCCTACAATGAGCAGTTCTTC	CASGRDRATFSYNEQFF
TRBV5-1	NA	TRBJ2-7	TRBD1	TGCGCCAGTACCACAGGGGGCGGCGAGCAGTACTTC	CASTTGGGEQYF